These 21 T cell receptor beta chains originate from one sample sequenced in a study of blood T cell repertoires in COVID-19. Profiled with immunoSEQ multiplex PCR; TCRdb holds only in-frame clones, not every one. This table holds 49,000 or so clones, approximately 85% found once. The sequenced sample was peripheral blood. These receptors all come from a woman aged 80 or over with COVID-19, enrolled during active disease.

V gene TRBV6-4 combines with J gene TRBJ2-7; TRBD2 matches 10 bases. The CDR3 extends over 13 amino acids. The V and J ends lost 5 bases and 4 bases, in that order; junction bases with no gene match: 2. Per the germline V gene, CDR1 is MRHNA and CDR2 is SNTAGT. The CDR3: CASSIAGGYEQYF. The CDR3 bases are TGTGCCAGCAGTATAGCGGGAGGTTACGAGCAGTACTTC.

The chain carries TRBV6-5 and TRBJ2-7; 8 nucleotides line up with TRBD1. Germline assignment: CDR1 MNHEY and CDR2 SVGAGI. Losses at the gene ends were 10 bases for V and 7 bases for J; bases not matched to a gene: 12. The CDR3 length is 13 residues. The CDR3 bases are TGTGCCACGGCAGGGGGCGCTTCGAGGGAGCAGTACTTC. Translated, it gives CATAGGASREQYF.

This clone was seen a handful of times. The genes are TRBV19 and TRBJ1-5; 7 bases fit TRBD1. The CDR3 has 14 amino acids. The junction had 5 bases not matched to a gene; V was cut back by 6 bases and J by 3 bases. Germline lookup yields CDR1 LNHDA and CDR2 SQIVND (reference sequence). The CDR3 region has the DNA TGTGCCAGTAGCCGGGACAGCACCAATCAGCCCCAGCATTTT. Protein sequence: CASSRDSTNQPQHF.

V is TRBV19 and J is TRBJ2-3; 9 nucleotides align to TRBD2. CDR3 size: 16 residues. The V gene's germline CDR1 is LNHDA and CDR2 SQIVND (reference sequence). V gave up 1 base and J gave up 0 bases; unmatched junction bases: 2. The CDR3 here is CASSIVLAGSTDTQYF. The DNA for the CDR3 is TGTGCCAGTAGTATAGTGCTAGCGGGGAGCACAGATACGCAGTATTTT.

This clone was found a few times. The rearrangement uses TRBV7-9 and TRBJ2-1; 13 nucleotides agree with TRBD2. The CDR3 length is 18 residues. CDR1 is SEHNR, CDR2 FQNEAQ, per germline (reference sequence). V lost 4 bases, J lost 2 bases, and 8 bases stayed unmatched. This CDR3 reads CASSSPTSGRGPYNEQFF. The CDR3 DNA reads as TGTGCCAGCAGCTCTCCCACTAGCGGGAGGGGACCCTACAATGAGCAGTTCTTC.

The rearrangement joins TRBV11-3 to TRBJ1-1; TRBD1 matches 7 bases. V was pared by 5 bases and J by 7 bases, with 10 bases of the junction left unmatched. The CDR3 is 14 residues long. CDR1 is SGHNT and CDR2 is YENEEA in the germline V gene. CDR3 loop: CASSVRDSPSEAFF. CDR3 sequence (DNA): TGTGCCAGCAGCGTCCGGGACAGCCCGAGTGAAGCTTTCTTT.

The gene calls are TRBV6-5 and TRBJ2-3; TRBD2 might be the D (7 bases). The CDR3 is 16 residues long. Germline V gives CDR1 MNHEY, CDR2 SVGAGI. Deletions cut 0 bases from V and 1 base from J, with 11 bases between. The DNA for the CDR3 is TGTGCCAGCAGTTACTCGCGGGGGCGAGGCACAGATACGCAGTATTTT. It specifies CASSYSRGRGTDTQYF.

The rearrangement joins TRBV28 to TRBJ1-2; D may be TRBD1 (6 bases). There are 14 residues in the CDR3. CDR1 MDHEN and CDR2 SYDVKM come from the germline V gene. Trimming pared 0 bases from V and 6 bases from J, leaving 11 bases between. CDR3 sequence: CASSLWGGADGYTF. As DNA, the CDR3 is TGTGCCAGCAGTTTATGGGGGGGGGCAGATGGCTACACCTTC.

The CDR3 loop reads CASSRAGGLGDTQYF. CDR3 nucleotides: TGTGCCAGCAGCCGGGCCGGAGGGTTGGGAGATACGCAGTATTTT. The chain employs TRBV14 and TRBJ2-3; possible D gene TRBD2, 6 bases. V was trimmed by 4 bases and J by 5 bases, leaving 16 bases between them. Germline values: CDR1 SGHDN, CDR2 FVKESK. The CDR3 covers 15 residues.

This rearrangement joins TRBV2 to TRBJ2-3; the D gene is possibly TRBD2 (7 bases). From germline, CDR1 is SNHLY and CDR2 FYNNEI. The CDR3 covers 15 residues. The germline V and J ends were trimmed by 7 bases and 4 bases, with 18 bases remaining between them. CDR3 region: CASKSEGGAADTQYF. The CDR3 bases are TGTGCCAGCAAGAGTGAGGGGGGGGCCGCAGATACGCAGTATTTT.

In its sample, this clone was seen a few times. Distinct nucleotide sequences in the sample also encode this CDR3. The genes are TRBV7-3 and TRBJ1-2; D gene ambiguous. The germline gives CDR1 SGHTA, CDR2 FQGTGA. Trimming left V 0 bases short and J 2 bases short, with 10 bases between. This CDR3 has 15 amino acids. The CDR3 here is CASSLTAGGNYGYTF. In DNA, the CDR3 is TGTGCCAGCAGCTTAACGGCAGGCGGGAACTATGGCTACACCTTC.

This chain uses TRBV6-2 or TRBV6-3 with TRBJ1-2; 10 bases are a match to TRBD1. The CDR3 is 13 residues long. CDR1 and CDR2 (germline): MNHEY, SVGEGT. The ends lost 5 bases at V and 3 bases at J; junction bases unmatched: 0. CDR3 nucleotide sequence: TGTGCCAGCAGTGACAGGGGGCACTATGGCTACACCTTC. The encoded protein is CASSDRGHYGYTF.

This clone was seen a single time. CDR3 coding DNA: TGTGCCAGCAGCGTAGAAGCGGGAGGGATACCCACAGATACGCAGTATTTT. Encoded protein: CASSVEAGGIPTDTQYF. V gene TRBV9 combines with J gene TRBJ2-3, with 10 bases fitting TRBD2. V was pared by 0 bases and J by 2 bases, with 6 bases of the junction left unmatched. The germline CDR1 and CDR2 sequences are SGDLS and YYNGEE. This CDR3 has 17 amino acids.

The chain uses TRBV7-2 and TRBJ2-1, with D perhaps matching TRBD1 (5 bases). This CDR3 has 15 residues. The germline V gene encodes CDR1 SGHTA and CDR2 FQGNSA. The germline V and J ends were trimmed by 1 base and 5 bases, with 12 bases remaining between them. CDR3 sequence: CASSLGQGAHNEQFF. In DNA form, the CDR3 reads TGTGCCAGCAGCTTAGGGCAGGGCGCACACAATGAGCAGTTCTTC.

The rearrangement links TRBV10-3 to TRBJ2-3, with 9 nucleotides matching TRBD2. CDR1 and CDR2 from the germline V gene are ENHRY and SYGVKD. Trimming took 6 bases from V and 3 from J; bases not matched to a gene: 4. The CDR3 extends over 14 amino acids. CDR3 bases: TGTGCCATCAGGCGGGAGGGTCGGACAGATACGCAGTATTTT. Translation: CAIRREGRTDTQYF.

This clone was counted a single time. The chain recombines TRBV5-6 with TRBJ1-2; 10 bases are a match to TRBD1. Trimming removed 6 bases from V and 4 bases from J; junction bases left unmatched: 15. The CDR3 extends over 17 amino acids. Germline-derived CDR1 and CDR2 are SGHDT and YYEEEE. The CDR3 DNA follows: TGTGCCAGCACCCGACCAAAGACAGGGGGCTGGTTCTATGGCTACACCTTC. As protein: CASTRPKTGGWFYGYTF. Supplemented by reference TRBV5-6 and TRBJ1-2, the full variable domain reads DAGVTQSPTHLIKTRGQQVTLRCSPKSGHDTVSWYQQALGQGPQFIFQYYEEEERQRGNFPDRFSGHQFPNYSSELNVNALLLGDSALYLCASTRPKTGGWFYGYTFGSGTRLTVV.

The CDR3 reads CAISAPGLAASYEQYF. For the CDR3, the DNA is TGTGCCATCAGTGCCCCGGGACTAGCGGCCTCCTACGAGCAGTACTTC. V usage is TRBV10-3 and J usage is TRBJ2-7, with 11 nucleotides matching TRBD2. Germline assignment: CDR1 ENHRY and CDR2 SYGVKD. Germline trimming cut 4 bases from V and 0 bases from J; bases unmatched to any gene: 5. CDR3 length equals 16 residues.

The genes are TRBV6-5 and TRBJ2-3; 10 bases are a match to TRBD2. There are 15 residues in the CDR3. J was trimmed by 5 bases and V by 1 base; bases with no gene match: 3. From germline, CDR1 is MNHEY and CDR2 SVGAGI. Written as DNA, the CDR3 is TGTGCCAGCAGTTACTGGCTAGCGGGAGAAGATACGCAGTATTTT. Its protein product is CASSYWLAGEDTQYF.

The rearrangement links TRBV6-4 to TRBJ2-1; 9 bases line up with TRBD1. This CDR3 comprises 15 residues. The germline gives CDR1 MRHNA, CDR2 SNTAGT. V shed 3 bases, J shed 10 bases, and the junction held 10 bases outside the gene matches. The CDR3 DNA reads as TGTGCCAGCAGTGAGATACAGGGGGCAATACGCGAGCAGTTCTTC. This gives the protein CASSEIQGAIREQFF.

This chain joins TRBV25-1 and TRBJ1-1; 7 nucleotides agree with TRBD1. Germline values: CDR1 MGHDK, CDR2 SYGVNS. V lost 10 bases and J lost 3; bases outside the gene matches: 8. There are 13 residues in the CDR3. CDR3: CATSTGRDTEAFF. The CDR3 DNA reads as TGTGCCACCTCGACAGGGCGGGACACTGAAGCTTTCTTT.

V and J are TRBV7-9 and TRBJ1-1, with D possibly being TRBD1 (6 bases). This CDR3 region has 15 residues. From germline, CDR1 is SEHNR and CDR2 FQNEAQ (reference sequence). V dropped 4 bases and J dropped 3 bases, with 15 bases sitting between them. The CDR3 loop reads CASSSRTGTDTEAFF. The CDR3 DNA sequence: TGTGCCAGCAGCTCTCGAACAGGGACGGACACTGAAGCTTTCTTT.